The 9 T cell receptor beta chains below all came from one sample that was sequenced in a study of blood T cell repertoires in COVID-19. Sequencing was performed with immunoSEQ multiplex PCR; in TCRdb, only in-frame clones are kept and a portion is missing. The sample lists roughly 68,000 clones; approximately 90% were seen once. What was sequenced was peripheral blood. The receptors were gathered from a woman older than 75 with active COVID-19.

This rearrangement joins TRBV11-2 to TRBJ1-4; D is unclear. V shed 2 bases and J shed 0 bases, with 16 bases lying between them. Germline CDR1 SGHAT, CDR2 FQNNGV. The CDR3 covers 18 residues. The CDR3 nucleotides are TGTGCCAGCAGCTTAAGATCGGGAGGACTAGCAACTAATGAAAAACTGTTTTTT. It is translated as CASSLRSGGLATNEKLFF.

The chain has TRBV19 and TRBJ2-1; D may be TRBD2 (6 bases). The V end was cut by 3 bases, the J end by 6 bases, with 9 bases between. The CDR3 runs 13 residues. CDR1 LNHDA and CDR2 SQIVND come from the germline V gene (reference sequence). This CDR3 reads CASSMGTLNEQFF. The CDR3 bases are TGTGCCAGTAGTATGGGGACTCTCAATGAGCAGTTCTTC. Looking up the rest from reference TRBV19 and TRBJ2-1 gives the full variable domain: DGGITQSPKYLFRKEGQNVTLSCEQNLNHDAMYWYRQDPGQGLRLIYYSQIVNDFQKGDIAEGYSVSREKKESFPLTVTSAQKNPTAFYLCASSMGTLNEQFFGPGTRLTVL.

V gene TRBV7-9 combines with J gene TRBJ1-2; 7 nucleotides match TRBD1. V dropped 5 bases and J dropped 4; count of bases not matched to a gene: 7. CDR3 length equals 14 residues. Germline V CDR1 and CDR2: SEHNR, FQNEAQ (reference sequence). The CDR3 DNA sequence: TGTGCCAGCAGCCCCCCCCGGACAGGCTATGGCTACACCTTC. Protein product: CASSPPRTGYGYTF.

The V gene is TRBV7-6, the J gene TRBJ2-1, with 7 bases matching TRBD1. The V segment lost 1 base and the J segment 0 bases; nucleotides outside the gene matches: 12. CDR3 length: 19 amino acids. CDR1 and CDR2 from the germline V gene are SGHVS and FNYEAQ. The CDR3 here is CASSLELRGRASSYNEQFF. CDR3 in DNA: TGTGCCAGCAGCTTAGAATTAAGGGGGCGGGCCAGCTCCTACAATGAGCAGTTCTTC.

This clone occurred a few times. The chain carries TRBV5-1 and TRBJ2-2, with D possibly matching TRBD1 (5 bases). The V end was cut by 3 bases, the J end by 8 bases, with 20 bases between. The CDR3 sequence is 16 residues long. The germline V gene has CDR1 SGHRS and CDR2 YFSETQ. CDR3 sequence: CASSSDTNLGSGELFF. As DNA, the CDR3 is TGCGCCAGCAGCTCGGACACAAACCTGGGATCGGGGGAGCTGTTTTTT.

This chain uses TRBV5-4 with TRBJ1-2; 7 nucleotides line up with TRBD1. Germline loops: CDR1 SGHNT, CDR2 YYREEE (reference sequence). With 2 bases clipped from V and 7 bases from J, the junction kept 8 bases outside the gene matches. The CDR3 has 14 amino acids. CDR3 bases: TGTGCCAGCAGCTTTACAGGGGACCAGGGTGGCTACACCTTC. Amino acids: CASSFTGDQGGYTF.

This rearrangement joins TRBV2 to TRBJ2-3; 7 positions agree with TRBD2. V was pared by 6 bases and J by 5 bases, with 11 bases of the junction left unmatched. CDR1 and CDR2 (germline): SNHLY, FYNNEI. CDR3 length: 15 amino acids. The DNA for the CDR3 is TGTGCCAGCAGCCCGGCTAGCGGTGGAGTAGATACGCAGTATTTT. This gives the protein CASSPASGGVDTQYF. Using reference TRBV2 and TRBJ2-3 for the parts outside the CDR3, the full variable domain is EPEVTQTPSHQVTQMGQEVILRCVPISNHLYFYWYRQILGQKVEFLVSFYNNEISEKSEIFDDQFSVERPDGSNFTLKIRSTKLEDSAMYFCASSPASGGVDTQYFGPGTRLTVL.

This chain connects TRBV27 to TRBJ1-1; D is perhaps TRBD1 (5 bases). This CDR3 is built from 12 residues. Between the trimmed V and J ends, which lost 5 bases and 2 bases, there was a span of 6 bases. Germline CDR1 is MNHEY and CDR2 is SMNVEV (reference sequence). For the CDR3, the DNA is TGTGCCAGCAGTACAGGAAACACTGAAGCTTTCTTT. Amino acid sequence: CASSTGNTEAFF.

The chain couples TRBV28 to TRBJ1-1; D remains ambiguous. Looked up from germline, CDR1 is MDHEN and CDR2 is SYDVKM. CDR3 size: 14 residues. Trimming took 6 bases from V and 1 from J, leaving 12 bases between them. The CDR3 sequence: CASSQWASNTEAFF. CDR3 DNA: TGTGCCAGCAGCCAGTGGGCCTCGAACACTGAAGCTTTCTTT.